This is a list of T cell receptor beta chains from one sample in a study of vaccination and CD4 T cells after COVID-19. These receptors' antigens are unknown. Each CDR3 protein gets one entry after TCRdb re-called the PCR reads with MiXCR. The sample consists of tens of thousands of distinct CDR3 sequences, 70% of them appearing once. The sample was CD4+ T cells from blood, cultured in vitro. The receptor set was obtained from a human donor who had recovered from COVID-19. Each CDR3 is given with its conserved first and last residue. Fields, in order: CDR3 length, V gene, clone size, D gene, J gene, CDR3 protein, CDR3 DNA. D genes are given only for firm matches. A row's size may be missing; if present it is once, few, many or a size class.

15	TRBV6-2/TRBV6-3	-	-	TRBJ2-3	CASSYSGISTDTQYF	TGTGCCAGCAGTTACTCGGGAATTAGCACAGATACGCAGTATTTT
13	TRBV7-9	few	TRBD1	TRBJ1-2	CASSRTGGFGYTF	TGTGCCAGCAGCCGAACAGGGGGCTTTGGCTACACCTTC
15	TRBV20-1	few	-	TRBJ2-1	CSARERESTYNEQFF	TGCAGTGCTAGAGAGCGGGAATCAACCTACAATGAGCAGTTCTTC
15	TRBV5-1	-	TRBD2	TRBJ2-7	CASSLDFSGFYEQYF	TGCGCCAGCAGCTTGGATTTTAGCGGGTTCTACGAGCAGTACTTC
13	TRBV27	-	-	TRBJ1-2	CASRTDRDYGYTF	TGTGCCAGCAGAACAGACCGAGACTATGGCTACACCTTC
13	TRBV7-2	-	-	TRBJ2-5	CASSLVVQETQYF	TGTGCCAGCAGCTTAGTAGTTCAAGAGACCCAGTACTTC
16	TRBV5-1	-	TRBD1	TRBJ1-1	CASRRGQELKNTEAFF	TGCGCCAGCAGGCGAGGACAGGAACTTAAGAACACTGAAGCTTTCTTT
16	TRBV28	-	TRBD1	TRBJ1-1	CASRPTTGGLWTEAFF	TGTGCCAGCAGGCCGACTACAGGGGGGTTGTGGACTGAAGCTTTCTTT
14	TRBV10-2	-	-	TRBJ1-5	CATSRGGQGQPQHF	TGCGCCACCAGTAGGGGGGGGCAAGGTCAGCCCCAGCATTTT
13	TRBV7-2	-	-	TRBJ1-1	CASSSGARTEAFF	TGTGCCAGCAGCTCGGGGGCGCGCACTGAAGCTTTCTTT
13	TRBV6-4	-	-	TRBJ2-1	CASSDSVSWEQFF	TGTGCCAGCAGTGACTCTGTTTCTTGGGAGCAGTTCTTC
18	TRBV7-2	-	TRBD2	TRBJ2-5	CASSLRTSGRASQETQYF	TGTGCCAGCAGCTTACGGACTAGCGGGAGGGCCTCCCAAGAGACCCAGTACTTC
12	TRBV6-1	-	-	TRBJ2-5	CASSEVGETQYF	TGTGCCAGCAGCGAGGTCGGGGAGACCCAGTACTTC
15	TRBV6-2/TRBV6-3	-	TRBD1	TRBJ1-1	CASSYGGTGRRSAFF	TGTGCCAGCAGTTACGGCGGGACAGGAAGGCGTTCAGCTTTCTTT
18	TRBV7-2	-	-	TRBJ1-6	CASSLGRLGGADNSPLHF	TGTGCCAGCAGCTTAGGGAGGTTGGGGGGCGCGGATAATTCACCCCTCCACTTT
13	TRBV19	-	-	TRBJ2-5	CASSKTGEETQYF	TGTGCCAGTAGTAAAACGGGGGAAGAGACCCAGTACTTC
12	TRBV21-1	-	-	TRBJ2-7	CASSKKLYEQYF	TGTGCCAGCAGCAAAAAGCTTTACGAGCAGTACTTC
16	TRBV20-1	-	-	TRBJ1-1	CSASPTQYLPNTEAFF	TGCAGTGCTAGTCCAACTCAGTACCTCCCGAACACTGAAGCTTTCTTT
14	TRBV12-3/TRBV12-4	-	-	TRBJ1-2	CASTPQGRDYGYTF	TGTGCCAGCACTCCTCAGGGAAGAGACTATGGCTACACCTTC
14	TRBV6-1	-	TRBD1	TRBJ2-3	CASSTGTGTDTQYF	TGTGCCAGCAGTACCGGGACAGGAACAGATACGCAGTATTTT
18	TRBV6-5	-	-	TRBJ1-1	CASSYSRPQGQKDTEAFF	TGTGCCAGCAGTTACTCGAGACCGCAGGGGCAAAAGGACACTGAAGCTTTCTTT
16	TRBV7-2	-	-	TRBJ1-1	CASSAGPGVMNTEAFF	TGTGCCAGCAGCGCCGGGCCAGGGGTAATGAACACTGAAGCTTTCTTT
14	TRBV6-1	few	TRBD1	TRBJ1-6	CASSRQGRNSPLHF	TGTGCCAGCAGTAGACAGGGGAGAAATTCACCCCTCCACTTT
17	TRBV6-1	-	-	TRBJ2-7	CASSEALGGVPSYEQYF	TGTGCCAGCAGTGAAGCGCTGGGGGGAGTCCCATCCTACGAGCAGTACTTC
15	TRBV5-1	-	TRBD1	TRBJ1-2	CASSPPDRANYGYTF	TGCGCCAGCAGCCCTCCGGACAGGGCTAACTATGGCTACACCTTC
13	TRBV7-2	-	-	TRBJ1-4	CASSLMPPEKLFF	TGTGCCAGCAGCTTAATGCCCCCCGAAAAACTGTTTTTT